The 5 T cell receptor beta chains in this list originate from one sample, sequenced in a study of shared clonotypes between healthy human individuals. Here immunoSEQ multiplex PCR was the method, and the copy in TCRdb shows in-frame clones only, minus some. The sample records roughly 1,500,000 clones, just under 99% being singletons. Sequenced material: naive CD4+ T cells sorted from blood. The subset here: CD45RA+ positively selected. The receptor set was obtained from a man aged 30 to 45 in good health.

This chain uses TRBV5-1 with TRBJ2-3, with 7 bases matching TRBD2. The CDR3 runs 18 residues. Trimming at V came to 4 bases and at J to 2 bases, leaving 16 bases not matched to a gene. Germline V gene lookup returns CDR1 SGHRS and CDR2 YFSETQ. CDR3 sequence: CASSRDRRTGTTTDTQYF. In DNA, the CDR3 is TGCGCCAGCAGCAGAGACCGACGTACCGGGACTACCACAGATACGCAGTATTTT.

In this sample, this clone turned up once. The rearrangement joins TRBV2 to TRBJ2-1; 11 bases are a match to TRBD2. Germline V CDR1 and CDR2: SNHLY, FYNNEI. The CDR3 runs to 14 residues. The CDR3 sequence is CATGTSGSYNEQFF. CDR3 sequence (DNA): TGTGCTACCGGGACTAGCGGTTCCTACAATGAGCAGTTCTTC.

The gene calls are TRBV5-1 and TRBJ2-5, with a weak D call TRBD1 (5 bases). The germline V gene encodes CDR1 SGHRS and CDR2 YFSETQ. Trimming stripped 4 bases from V and 2 bases from J, with 30 bases between. The CDR3 is made up of 20 amino acids. The CDR3 region has the DNA TGCGCCAGCAGCCCCAAGGAAGGGTCCAGGGTTGCACCCATGCAAGAGACCCAGTACTTC. Translation: CASSPKEGSRVAPMQETQYF. The variable domain in full, with the rest retrieved from reference TRBV5-1 and TRBJ2-5, is KAGVTQTPRYLIKTRGQQVTLSCSPISGHRSVSWYQQTPGQGLQFLFEYFSETQRNKGNFPGRFSGRQFSNSRSEMNVSTLELGDSALYLCASSPKEGSRVAPMQETQYFGPGTRLLVL.

J is TRBJ2-7 and V is TRBV7-8; 8 nucleotides line up with TRBD1. Trimming took 1 base from V and 4 from J; bases not matched to a gene: 3. Looked up from germline, CDR1 is SGHVS and CDR2 is FQNEAQ. This CDR3 is 14 amino acids long. The CDR3 reads CASSLGRQGYEQYF. The CDR3 DNA reads TGTGCCAGCAGCTTAGGTAGACAGGGGTACGAGCAGTACTTC.

V gene TRBV9 combines with J gene TRBJ2-5, with 7 bases identical to TRBD2. V lost 4 bases and J lost 4; bases outside the gene matches: 4. Germline CDR1 is SGDLS and CDR2 is YYNGEE. The CDR3 covers 13 residues. CDR3 sequence: CASSPRGVETQYF. DNA for the CDR3: TGTGCCAGCAGCCCCCGGGGGGTAGAGACCCAGTACTTC.